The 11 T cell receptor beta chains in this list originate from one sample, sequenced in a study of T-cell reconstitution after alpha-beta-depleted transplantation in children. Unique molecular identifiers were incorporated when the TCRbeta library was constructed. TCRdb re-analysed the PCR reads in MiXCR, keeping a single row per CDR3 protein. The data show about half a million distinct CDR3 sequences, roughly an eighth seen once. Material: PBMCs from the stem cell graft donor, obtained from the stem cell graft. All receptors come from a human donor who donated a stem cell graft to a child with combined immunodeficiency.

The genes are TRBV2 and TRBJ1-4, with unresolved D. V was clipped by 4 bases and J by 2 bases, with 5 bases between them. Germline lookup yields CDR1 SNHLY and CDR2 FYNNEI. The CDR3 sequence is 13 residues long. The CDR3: CASSGPTNEKLFF. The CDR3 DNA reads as TGTGCCAGCAGTGGTCCGACTAATGAAAAACTGTTTTTT.

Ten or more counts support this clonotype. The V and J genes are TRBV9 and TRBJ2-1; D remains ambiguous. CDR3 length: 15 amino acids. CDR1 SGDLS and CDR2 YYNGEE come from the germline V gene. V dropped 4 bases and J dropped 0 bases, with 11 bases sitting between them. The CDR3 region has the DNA TGTGCCAGCAGCCTTCGGGTGAGCTCCTACAATGAGCAGTTCTTC. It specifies CASSLRVSSYNEQFF.

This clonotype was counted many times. Here the CDR3 reads CASSLFFFGGTPGAYEQYF. CDR3 sequence (DNA): TGTGCCAGCAGTTTATTTTTTTTCGGTGGCACCCCGGGGGCCTACGAGCAGTACTTC. The V gene is TRBV12-3 or TRBV12-4, the J gene TRBJ2-7; maybe TRBD2 (6 bases). Trimming stripped 2 bases from V and 2 bases from J, with 25 bases between. The CDR3 has 19 amino acids.

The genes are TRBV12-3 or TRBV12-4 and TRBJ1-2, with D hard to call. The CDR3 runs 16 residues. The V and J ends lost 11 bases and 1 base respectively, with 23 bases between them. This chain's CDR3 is CAGFGPPGSFNYGYTF. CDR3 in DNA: TGTGCCGGATTCGGTCCTCCCGGGTCTTTTAACTATGGCTACACCTTC.

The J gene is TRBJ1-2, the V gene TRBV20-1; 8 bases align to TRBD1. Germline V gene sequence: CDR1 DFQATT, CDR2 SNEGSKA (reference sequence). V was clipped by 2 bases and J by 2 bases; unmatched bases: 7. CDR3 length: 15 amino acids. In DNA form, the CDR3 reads TGCAGTGCTAGACTTAGGACAGGGCGGAACTATGGCTACACCTTC. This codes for CSARLRTGRNYGYTF.

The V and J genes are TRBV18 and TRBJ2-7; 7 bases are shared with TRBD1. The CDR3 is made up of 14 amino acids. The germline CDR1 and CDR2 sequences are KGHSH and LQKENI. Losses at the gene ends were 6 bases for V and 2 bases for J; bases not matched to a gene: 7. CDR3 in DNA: TGTGCCAGCTCGCCGGACAGGAATACCTACGAGCAGTACTTC. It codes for CASSPDRNTYEQYF. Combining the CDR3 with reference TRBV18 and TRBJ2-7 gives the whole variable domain NAGVMQNPRHLVRRRGQEARLRCSPMKGHSHVYWYRQLPEEGLKFMVYLQKENIIDESGMPKERFSAEFPKEGPSILRIQQVVRGDSAAYFCASSPDRNTYEQYFGPGTRLTVT.

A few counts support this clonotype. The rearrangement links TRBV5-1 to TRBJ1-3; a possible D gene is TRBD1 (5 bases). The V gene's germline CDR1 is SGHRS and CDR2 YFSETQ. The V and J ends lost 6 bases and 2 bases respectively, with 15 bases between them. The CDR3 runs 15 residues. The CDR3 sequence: CASTWLPGTGNTIYF. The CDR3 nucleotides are TGCGCCAGCACCTGGCTGCCAGGGACTGGAAACACCATATATTTT.

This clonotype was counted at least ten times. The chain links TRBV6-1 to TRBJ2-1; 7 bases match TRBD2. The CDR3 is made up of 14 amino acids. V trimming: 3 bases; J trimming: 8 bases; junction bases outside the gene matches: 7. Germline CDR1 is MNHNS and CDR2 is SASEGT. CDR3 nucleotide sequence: TGTGCCAGCAGTGACCGGGGGGAAGTCCATGAGCAGTTCTTC. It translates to CASSDRGEVHEQFF.

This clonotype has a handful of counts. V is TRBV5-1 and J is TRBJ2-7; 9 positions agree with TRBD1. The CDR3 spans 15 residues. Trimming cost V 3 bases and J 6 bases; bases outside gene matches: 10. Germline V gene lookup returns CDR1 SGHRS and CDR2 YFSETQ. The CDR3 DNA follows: TGCGCCAGCAGCTCGGGACAGGGAAAAGGCTTCGAGCAGTACTTC. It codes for CASSSGQGKGFEQYF.

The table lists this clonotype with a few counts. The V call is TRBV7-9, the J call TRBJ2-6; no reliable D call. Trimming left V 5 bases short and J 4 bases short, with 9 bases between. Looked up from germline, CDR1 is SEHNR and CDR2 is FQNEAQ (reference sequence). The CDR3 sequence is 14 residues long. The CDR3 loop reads CASSLPLGANVLTF. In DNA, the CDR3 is TGTGCCAGCAGCCTACCGTTAGGGGCCAACGTCCTGACTTTC.

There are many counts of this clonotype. DNA for the CDR3: TGTGCCAGCAGTTCTCGGCCCCTCGGGTGGTCTAAGGACAGGGGGCAGAATGAGCAGTTCTTC. Translating it yields CASSSRPLGWSKDRGQNEQFF. The chain carries TRBV6-2 or TRBV6-3 and TRBJ2-1, with 11 nucleotides matching TRBD1. The CDR3 loop spans 21 amino acids. Unmatched junction bases numbered 24, after V lost 4 bases and J lost 7 bases. Germline lookup yields CDR1 MNHEY and CDR2 SVGEGT.